Presented here are 2 T cell receptor beta chains from one specimen sequenced in a study of shared clonotypes between healthy human individuals. Terminally differentiated effector memory CD45RA+ cells were left out of the naive CD8 fraction, which was CD45RO-negative and positively selected for CCR7. The repertoire was sequenced with immunoSEQ multiplex PCR; TCRdb's copy has only in-frame clones and lacks some. The sample holds nearly 2 million clones, just under 95% seen once. Sequences were obtained from naive CD8+ T cells sorted from blood. These receptors originate from a man aged 18-30 years in good health.

The rearrangement uses TRBV28 and TRBJ1-2; a weak D match, TRBD1 (5 bases). V was cut by 5 bases and J by 3 bases, with 13 bases left in between. In germline, CDR1 is MDHEN, CDR2 SYDVKM. The CDR3 is 14 residues long. CDR3 sequence: CASSDGHPYYGYTF. CDR3 in DNA: TGTGCCAGCAGTGACGGACACCCGTACTATGGCTACACCTTC.

The CDR3 DNA follows: TGCAGCGTTGAAGGGACTAGCGGGGATCCAGATACGCAGTATTTT. Amino acid sequence: CSVEGTSGDPDTQYF. V and J are TRBV29-1 and TRBJ2-3; 12 bases line up with TRBD2. In germline, CDR1 is SQVTM, CDR2 ANQGSEA. The V and J ends lost 1 base and 4 bases, in that order; junction bases with no gene match: 3. The CDR3 runs to 15 residues.